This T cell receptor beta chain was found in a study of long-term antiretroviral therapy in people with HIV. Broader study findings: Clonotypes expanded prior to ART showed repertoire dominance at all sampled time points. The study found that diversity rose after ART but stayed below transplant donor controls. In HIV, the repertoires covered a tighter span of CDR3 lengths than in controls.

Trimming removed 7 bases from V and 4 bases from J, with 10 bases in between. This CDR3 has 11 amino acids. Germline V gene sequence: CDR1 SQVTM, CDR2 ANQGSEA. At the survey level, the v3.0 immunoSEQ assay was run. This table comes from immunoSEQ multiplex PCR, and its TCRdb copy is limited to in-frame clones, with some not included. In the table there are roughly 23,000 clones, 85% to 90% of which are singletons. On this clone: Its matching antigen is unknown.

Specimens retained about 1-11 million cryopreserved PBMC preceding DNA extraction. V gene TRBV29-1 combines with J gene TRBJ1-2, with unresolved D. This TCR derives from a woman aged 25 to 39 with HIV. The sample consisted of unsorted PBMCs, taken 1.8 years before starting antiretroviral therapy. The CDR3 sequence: CSGGQPYGYTF. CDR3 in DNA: TGCAGCGGAGGCCAGCCCTATGGCTACACCTTC.